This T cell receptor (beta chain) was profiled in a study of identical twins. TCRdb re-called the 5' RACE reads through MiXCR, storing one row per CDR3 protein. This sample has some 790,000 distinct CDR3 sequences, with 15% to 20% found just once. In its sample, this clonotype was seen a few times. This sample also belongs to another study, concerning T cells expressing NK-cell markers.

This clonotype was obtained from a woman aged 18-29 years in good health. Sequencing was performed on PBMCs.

The CDR3: CASSPGLAGGQFF. In DNA form, the CDR3 reads TGTGCCAGCAGCCCAGGACTGGCCGGGGGGCAGTTCTTC. The chain employs TRBV6-1 and TRBJ2-1; tentatively, D is TRBD2 (6 bases). Germline lookup yields CDR1 MNHNS and CDR2 SASEGT. This CDR3 comprises 13 residues. The germline V and J ends were trimmed by 6 bases and 12 bases, with 18 bases remaining between them.